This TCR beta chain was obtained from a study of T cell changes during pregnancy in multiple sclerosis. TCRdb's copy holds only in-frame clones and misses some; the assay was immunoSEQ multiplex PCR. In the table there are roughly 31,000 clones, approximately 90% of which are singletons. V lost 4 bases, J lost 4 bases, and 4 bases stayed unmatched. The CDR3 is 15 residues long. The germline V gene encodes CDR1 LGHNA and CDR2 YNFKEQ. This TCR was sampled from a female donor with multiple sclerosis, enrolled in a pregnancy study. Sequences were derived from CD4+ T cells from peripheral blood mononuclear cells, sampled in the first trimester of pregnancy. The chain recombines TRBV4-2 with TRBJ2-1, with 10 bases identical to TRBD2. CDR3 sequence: CASSRSSGGYNEQFF. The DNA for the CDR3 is TGTGCCAGCAGCCGCTCTAGCGGGGGATACAATGAGCAGTTCTTC.